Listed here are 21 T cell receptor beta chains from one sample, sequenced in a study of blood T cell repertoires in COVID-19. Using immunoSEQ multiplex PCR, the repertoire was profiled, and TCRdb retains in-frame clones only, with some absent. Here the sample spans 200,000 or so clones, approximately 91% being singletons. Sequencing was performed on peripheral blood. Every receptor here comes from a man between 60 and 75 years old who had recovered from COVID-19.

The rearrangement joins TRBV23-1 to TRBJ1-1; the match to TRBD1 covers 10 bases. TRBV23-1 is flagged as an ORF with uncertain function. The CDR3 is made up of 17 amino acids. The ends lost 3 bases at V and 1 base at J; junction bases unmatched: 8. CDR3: CASSQGGQGLGNTEAFF. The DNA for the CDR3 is TGCGCCAGCAGTCAGGGGGGACAGGGGCTGGGGAACACTGAAGCTTTCTTT.

CDR3 sequence (DNA): TGCGCCAGCAGCTTATTCGCCGGTAGGGGCACTGAAGCTTTCTTT. Residues: CASSLFAGRGTEAFF. V and J are TRBV5-1 and TRBJ1-1, with a tentative D call TRBD1 (5 bases). Trimming pared 2 bases from V and 4 bases from J, leaving 15 bases between. Germline CDR1 reads SGHRS; CDR2 reads YFSETQ. The CDR3 runs to 15 residues.

The CDR3 spells CASSQARTSGGSGPTYEQYF. The CDR3 nucleotides read TGTGCCAGCAGCCAAGCCCGGACTAGCGGGGGTTCGGGACCCACCTACGAGCAGTACTTC. The chain employs TRBV4-2 and TRBJ2-7; 13 nucleotides line up with TRBD2. The germline V gene encodes CDR1 LGHNA and CDR2 YNFKEQ. This CDR3 region has 20 residues. V shed 1 base and J 2 bases; nucleotides not matched to a gene: 14.

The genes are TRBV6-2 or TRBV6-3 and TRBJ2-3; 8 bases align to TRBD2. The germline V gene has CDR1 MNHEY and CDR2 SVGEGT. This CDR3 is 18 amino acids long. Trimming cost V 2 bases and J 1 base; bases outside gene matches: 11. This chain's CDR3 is CASSYALKRGLGTDTQYF. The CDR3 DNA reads TGTGCCAGCAGTTACGCTCTCAAGCGGGGGTTAGGCACAGATACGCAGTATTTT.

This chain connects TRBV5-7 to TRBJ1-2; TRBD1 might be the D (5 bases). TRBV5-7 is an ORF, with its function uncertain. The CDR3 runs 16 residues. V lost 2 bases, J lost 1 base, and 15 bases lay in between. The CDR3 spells CASSFGAGKSNYGYTF. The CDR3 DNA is TGTGCCAGCAGCTTTGGGGCTGGCAAGAGTAACTATGGCTACACCTTC.

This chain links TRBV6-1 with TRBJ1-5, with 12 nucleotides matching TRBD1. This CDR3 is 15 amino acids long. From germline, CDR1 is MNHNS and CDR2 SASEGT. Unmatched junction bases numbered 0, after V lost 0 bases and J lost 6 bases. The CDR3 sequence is CASSEAGQGAQPQHF. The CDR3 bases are TGTGCCAGCAGTGAAGCGGGACAGGGGGCTCAGCCCCAGCATTTT.

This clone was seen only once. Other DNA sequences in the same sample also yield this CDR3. This chain's CDR3 is CASSLGGTETQYF. The DNA for the CDR3 is TGTGCCAGCAGCTTGGGGGGAACGGAGACCCAGTACTTC. The chain is built from TRBV28 and TRBJ2-5, with D maybe TRBD2 (6 bases). Trimming took 6 bases from V and 5 from J, leaving 13 bases between them. Germline V CDR1 and CDR2: MDHEN, SYDVKM. The CDR3 is 13 residues long.

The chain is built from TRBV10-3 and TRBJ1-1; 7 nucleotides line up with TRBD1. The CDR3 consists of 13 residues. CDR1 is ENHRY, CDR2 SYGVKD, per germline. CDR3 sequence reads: CKINRGIQTEAFF. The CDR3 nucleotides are TGTAAAATAAACAGGGGAATACAGACTGAAGCTTTCTTT.

CDR3: CASSPADSVGYTF. CDR3 coding DNA: TGTGCCAGCAGCCCCGCGGACTCTGTCGGCTACACCTTC. The V call is TRBV7-3, the J call TRBJ1-2; D ambiguous. Trimming shortened V by 5 bases and J by 8 bases, and 15 bases separated the two germline ends. The CDR3 length is 13 residues. The V gene's germline CDR1 is SGHTA and CDR2 FQGTGA. Together with reference TRBV7-3 and TRBJ1-2, the CDR3 gives the full variable domain: GAGVSQTPSNKVTEKGKYVELRCDPISGHTALYWYRQSLGQGPEFLIYFQGTGAADDSGLPNDRFFAVRPEGSVSTLKIQRTERGDSAVYLCASSPADSVGYTFGSGTRLTVV.

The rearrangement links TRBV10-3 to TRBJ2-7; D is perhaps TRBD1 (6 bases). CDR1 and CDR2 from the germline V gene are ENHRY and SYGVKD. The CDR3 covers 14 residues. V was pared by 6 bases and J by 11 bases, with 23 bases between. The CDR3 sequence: CAIRGTGTSVFEYF. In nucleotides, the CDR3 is TGTGCCATCAGAGGAACCGGGACAAGCGTATTCGAGTACTTC.

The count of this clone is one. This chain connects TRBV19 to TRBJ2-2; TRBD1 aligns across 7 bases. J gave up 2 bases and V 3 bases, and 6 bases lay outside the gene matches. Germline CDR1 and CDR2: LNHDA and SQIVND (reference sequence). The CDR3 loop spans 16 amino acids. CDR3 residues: CASSMRGGLNTGELFF. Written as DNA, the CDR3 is TGTGCCAGTAGTATGAGAGGGGGCCTTAACACCGGGGAGCTGTTTTTT.

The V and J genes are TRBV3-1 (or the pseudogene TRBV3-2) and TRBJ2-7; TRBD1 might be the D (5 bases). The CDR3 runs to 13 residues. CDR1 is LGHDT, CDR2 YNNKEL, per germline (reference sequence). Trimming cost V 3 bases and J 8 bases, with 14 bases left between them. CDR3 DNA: TGTGCCAGCAGCCACGGTCAGGGCGCCAAGCAGTACTTC. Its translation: CASSHGQGAKQYF.

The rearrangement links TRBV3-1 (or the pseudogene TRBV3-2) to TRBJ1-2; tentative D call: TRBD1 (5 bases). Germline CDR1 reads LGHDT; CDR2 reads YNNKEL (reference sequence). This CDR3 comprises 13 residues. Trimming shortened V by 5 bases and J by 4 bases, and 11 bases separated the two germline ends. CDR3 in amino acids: CASSETGVYGYTF. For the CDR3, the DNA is TGTGCCAGCAGCGAGACGGGGGTCTATGGCTACACCTTC.

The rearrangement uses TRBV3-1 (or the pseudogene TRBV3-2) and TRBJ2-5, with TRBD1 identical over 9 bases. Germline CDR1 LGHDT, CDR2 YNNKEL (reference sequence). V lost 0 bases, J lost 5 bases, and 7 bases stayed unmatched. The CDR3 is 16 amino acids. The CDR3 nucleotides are TGTGCCAGCAGCCAAGATACAGGGGGCGCGGGTGAGACCCAGTACTTC. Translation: CASSQDTGGAGETQYF.

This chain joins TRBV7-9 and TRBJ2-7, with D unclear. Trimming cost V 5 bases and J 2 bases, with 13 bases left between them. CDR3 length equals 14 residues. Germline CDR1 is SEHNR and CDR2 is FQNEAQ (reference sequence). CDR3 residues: CASSRGVLTYEQYF. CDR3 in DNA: TGTGCCAGCAGCCGCGGAGTACTTACCTACGAGCAGTACTTC.

The CDR3 loop is CASSLEERQYNEQFF. DNA of the CDR3: TGTGCCAGCAGCCTAGAAGAGCGGCAATACAATGAGCAGTTCTTC. V gene TRBV3-1 (or the pseudogene TRBV3-2) combines with J gene TRBJ2-1; weak D call: TRBD2 (5 bases). CDR1 is LGHDT and CDR2 is YNNKEL in the germline V gene (reference sequence). V was cut by 4 bases and J by 4 bases, with 14 bases left in between. The CDR3 is 15 amino acids.

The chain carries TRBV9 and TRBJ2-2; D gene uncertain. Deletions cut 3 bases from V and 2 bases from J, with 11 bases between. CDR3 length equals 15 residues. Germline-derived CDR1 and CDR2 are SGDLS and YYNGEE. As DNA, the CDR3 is TGTGCCAGCAGCGCCGAGGTTGTAAACACCGGGGAGCTGTTTTTT. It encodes CASSAEVVNTGELFF.

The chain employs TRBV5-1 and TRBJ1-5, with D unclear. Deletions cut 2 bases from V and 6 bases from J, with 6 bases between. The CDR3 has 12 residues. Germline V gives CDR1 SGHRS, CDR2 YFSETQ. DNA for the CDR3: TGCGCCAGCAGCTTAAGCGGTCAGCCCCAGCATTTT. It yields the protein CASSLSGQPQHF.

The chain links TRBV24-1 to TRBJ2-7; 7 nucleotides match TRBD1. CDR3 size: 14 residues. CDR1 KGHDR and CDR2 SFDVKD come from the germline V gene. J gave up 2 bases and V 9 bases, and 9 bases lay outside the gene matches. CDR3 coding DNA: TGTGCCACCCTTGAGGGGGCGTGGGCCTACGAGCAGTACTTC. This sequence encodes CATLEGAWAYEQYF.

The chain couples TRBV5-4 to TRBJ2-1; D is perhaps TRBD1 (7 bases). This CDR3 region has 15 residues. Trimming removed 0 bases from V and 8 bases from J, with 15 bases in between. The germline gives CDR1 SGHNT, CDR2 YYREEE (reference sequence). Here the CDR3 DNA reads TGTGCCAGCAGCTTGGGACAGGGAGGTGTGGATGAGCAGTTCTTC. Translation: CASSLGQGGVDEQFF.

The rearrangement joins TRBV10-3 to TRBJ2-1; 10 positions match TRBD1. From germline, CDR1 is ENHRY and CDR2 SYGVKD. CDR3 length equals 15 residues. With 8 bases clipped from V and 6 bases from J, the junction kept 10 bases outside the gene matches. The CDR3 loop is CAIAPGTGEGNEQFF. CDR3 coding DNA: TGTGCCATCGCTCCCGGGACAGGGGAAGGCAATGAGCAGTTCTTC.